A selection of T cell receptor beta chains follows, all from one sample in a study of Graves' ophthalmopathy and Graves' hyperthyroidism. Using its own MiXCR run on the multiplex PCR reads, TCRdb lists one record per CDR3 protein. This sample has around 470,000 distinct CDR3 sequences, with 13% to 15% found just once. The sequenced sample consisted of blood. These receptors all come from a woman aged 30 to 39 with Graves' ophthalmopathy. The CDR3 runs from the conserved cysteine through the conserved F or W. Fields, in order: J gene, D gene, V gene, clone size, CDR3 DNA, CDR3 protein. The D gene is left open where the match is weak. Rows may omit the clone size; those that give it use once, few, many or a size class.

>TRBJ2-2|NA|TRBV28|many
TGTGCCAGCAGGGAAATTTACTCTTCGAACACCGGGGAGCTGTTTTTT
CASREIYSSNTGELFF
>TRBJ1-5|TRBD1|TRBV7-2|many
TGTGCCAGCAGCTGGACAGGCCTCAATCAGCCCCAGCATTTT
CASSWTGLNQPQHF
>TRBJ1-5|NA|TRBV20-1|many
TGCAGTGCTAGCTTGGGGTCCGGGAGTCAGCCCCAGCATTTT
CSASLGSGSQPQHF
>TRBJ1-2|NA|TRBV20-1|many
TGCAGTGCTAGAGCCGGGGGAAACGCTAACTATGGCTACACCTTC
CSARAGGNANYGYTF
>TRBJ2-4|NA|TRBV7-2|many
TGTGCCAGCAGCCCAGGGGCCCGAGCCAAAAACATTAAGTACTTC
CASSPGARAKNIKYF
>TRBJ2-5|NA|TRBV12-3/TRBV12-4|many
TGTGCCAGCAGCCTCCGAGAGGCCCAGTACTTC
CASSLREAQYF
>TRBJ2-7|NA|TRBV28|NA
TGTGCCAGCAGTCAGGAAGTTTTACAGTACTTC
CASSQEVLQYF
>TRBJ2-6|NA|TRBV24-1|few
TGTGCCACCAGTGACGGGCAGTTCTCTGGGGCCAACGTCCTGACTTTC
CATSDGQFSGANVLTF
>TRBJ1-5|TRBD1|TRBV6-1|many
TGTGCCAGCAGGGAAAACAGGGGGAATCAGCCCCAGCATTTT
CASRENRGNQPQHF
>TRBJ1-1|NA|TRBV29-1|NA
TGCAGCGTTGAATTGGGAGTAACTTGCTTT
CSVELGVTCF
>TRBJ1-6|NA|TRBV28|many
TGTGCCATCATGGGGGGGCAGCATAATTCACCCCTCCACTTT
CAIMGGQHNSPLHF
>TRBJ1-3|NA|TRBV11-2|many
TGTGCCAGCAGCTTAGGCGGCAGTTACTCTGGAAACACCATATATTTT
CASSLGGSYSGNTIYF
>TRBJ2-4|TRBD2|TRBV28|many
TGTGCCAGCAGTTTTGGGGCGGGGGGAGACATTCAGTACTTC
CASSFGAGGDIQYF
>TRBJ2-7|TRBD2|TRBV7-2|NA
TGTGCCAGCAGCTTGCGGCCTAGCGGGGCCTACGAGCAGTACTTC
CASSLRPSGAYEQYF
>TRBJ1-5|NA|TRBV27|many
TGTGCCAGCAGTTTATCTTGGGGGCGCGATCAGCCCCAGCATTTT
CASSLSWGRDQPQHF
>TRBJ1-5|NA|TRBV3-1|many
TGTGCCAGCAGCCTTTCCCAGCCGGGGCCCCTCCGGAGTAGCAATCAGCCCCAGCATTTT
CASSLSQPGPLRSSNQPQHF
>TRBJ1-6|TRBD1|TRBV27|many
TGTGCCAGCAGTTTGGGGGACAGAGTTTCACCCCTCCACTTT
CASSLGDRVSPLHF
>TRBJ1-5|NA|TRBV30|few
TGTGCCTGGAGTCCGTCGGGGCCCCTGAACCAGCCCCAGCATTTT
CAWSPSGPLNQPQHF
>TRBJ1-2|NA|TRBV4-1|NA
TGCGCCAGCAGCCAAAACAGGGTCAGCTATGGCTACACCTTC
CASSQNRVSYGYTF